The 11 T cell receptor beta chains given below trace back to one sample, sequenced in a study of T cell responses to AZD1222 COVID-19 vaccine. The protocol was immunoSEQ multiplex PCR, while the TCRdb copy is restricted to in-frame clones and leaves out a portion. The profile covers over 100,000 clones, with roughly 93% appearing a single time and more than 4% taken by the ten largest. The sample here was peripheral blood, taken on day 0 of AZD1222 vaccination. These receptors all come from an adult in good health.

This clone was counted a few times. V and J are TRBV4-1 and TRBJ2-7; 7 bases line up with TRBD2. With V trimmed by 5 bases and J by 4 bases, 11 bases remained unmatched. The germline CDR1 and CDR2 sequences are MGHRA and YSYEKL. CDR3 size: 15 residues. The CDR3 nucleotides are TGCGCCAGCAGCGATCCCCCCAGCGGGGTATACGAGCAGTACTTC. It yields the protein CASSDPPSGVYEQYF.

This chain connects TRBV30 to TRBJ2-3; no clear D gene. CDR1 GTSNPN and CDR2 SVGIG come from the germline V gene (reference sequence). The CDR3 is made up of 12 amino acids. The V end lost 7 bases, the J end lost 10 bases, and 18 bases lay between the germline ends. CDR3 in amino acids: CASGPAAVPQYF. The CDR3, as DNA: TGTGCCTCCGGGCCGGCCGCCGTTCCGCAGTATTTT.

In this sample, this clone turned up once. The rearrangement uses TRBV5-1 and TRBJ2-1; TRBD2 matches 8 bases. The CDR3 runs to 14 residues. Germline CDR1 reads SGHRS; CDR2 reads YFSETQ. With V trimmed by 7 bases and J by 1 base, 4 bases remained unmatched. The CDR3 sequence is CASELAGSYNEQFF. In DNA, the CDR3 is TGCGCCAGCGAGCTAGCGGGTTCCTACAATGAGCAGTTCTTC.

The chain combines TRBV11-3 with TRBJ1-1, with D maybe TRBD1 (6 bases). CDR1 SGHNT and CDR2 YENEEA come from the germline V gene. This CDR3 comprises 13 residues. The germline V and J ends were trimmed by 7 bases and 0 bases, with 9 bases remaining between them. CDR3 protein: CASKDRMNTEAFF. CDR3 bases: TGTGCCAGCAAAGACAGGATGAACACTGAAGCTTTCTTT.

This sequence joins TRBV5-1 and TRBJ2-7; 13 positions match TRBD2. Germline assignment: CDR1 SGHRS and CDR2 YFSETQ. With V trimmed by 4 bases and J by 3 bases, 7 bases remained unmatched. The CDR3 consists of 16 residues. The DNA for the CDR3 is TGCGCCAGCAGCCCTGCCGGGACTAGCGGGATCTACGAGCAGTACTTC. This encodes CASSPAGTSGIYEQYF.

The chain is built from TRBV30 and TRBJ2-1; 12 nucleotides align to TRBD2. The V and J ends lost 4 bases and 4 bases, in that order; junction bases with no gene match: 5. Germline-derived CDR1 and CDR2 are GTSNPN and SVGIG (reference sequence). This CDR3 has 15 amino acids. The CDR3 reads CAWIIGTSGYNEQFF. The CDR3 DNA reads as TGTGCCTGGATCATAGGGACTAGCGGGTACAATGAGCAGTTCTTC.

V is TRBV3-1 (or the pseudogene TRBV3-2) and J is TRBJ1-3, with D perhaps TRBD1 (5 bases). Trimming removed 4 bases from V and 8 bases from J, with 9 bases in between. The CDR3 has 12 amino acids. In germline, CDR1 is LGHDT, CDR2 YNNKEL (reference sequence). Here the CDR3 reads CASSPLGDTIYF. CDR3 nucleotide sequence: TGTGCCAGCAGCCCATTGGGGGACACCATATATTTT.

The chain recombines TRBV24-1 with TRBJ1-2; D unresolved. The V end was cut by 4 bases, the J end by 7 bases, with 6 bases between. This CDR3 region has 11 residues. Germline assignment: CDR1 KGHDR and CDR2 SFDVKD. CDR3 amino acids: CATSESGGYTF. The CDR3 DNA reads TGTGCCACCAGTGAGTCGGGTGGCTACACCTTC.

The V call is TRBV4-2, the J call TRBJ2-3; D unresolved. V gave up 2 bases and J gave up 5 bases, with 11 bases separating them. This CDR3 region has 14 residues. Looked up from germline, CDR1 is LGHNA and CDR2 is YNFKEQ. The CDR3 nucleotides are TGTGCCAGCAGCCAACAGAAGGGCGTAGATACGCAGTATTTT. This sequence encodes CASSQQKGVDTQYF.

The chain has TRBV27 and TRBJ2-5, with 14 bases aligning to TRBD2. The germline gives CDR1 MNHEY, CDR2 SMNVEV (reference sequence). CDR3 length: 16 residues. V was clipped by 6 bases and J by 5 bases; unmatched bases: 8. This CDR3 reads CASSSGLAGAGETQYF. Written as DNA, the CDR3 is TGTGCCAGCAGCTCGGGACTAGCGGGAGCAGGGGAGACCCAGTACTTC.

The J gene is TRBJ1-1, the V gene TRBV11-3, with D unclear. V was shortened by 4 bases and J by 7 bases, with 13 bases between the two germline ends. This CDR3 has 13 residues. Germline V gene sequence: CDR1 SGHNT, CDR2 YENEEA. In nucleotides, the CDR3 is TGTGCCAGCAGCTCGGATCCGCGCGGTGAAGCTTTCTTT. It codes for CASSSDPRGEAFF. The variable domain in full, with the rest retrieved from reference TRBV11-3 and TRBJ1-1, is EAGVVQSPRYKIIEKKQPVAFWCNPISGHNTLYWYLQNLGQGPELLIRYENEEAVDDSQLPKDRFSAERLKGVDSTLKIQPAELGDSAVYLCASSSDPRGEAFFGQGTRLTVV.